This passage covers 20 T cell receptor beta chains from one sample sequenced in a study of cytomegalovirus exposure and HLA in healthy donors. Produced via immunoSEQ multiplex PCR; TCRdb's table is partial and in-frame only. The table includes 160,000 or so clones, about 88% detected once. The sequenced material came from PBMCs. The receptors derive from a man younger than 30 in good health and CMV-seronegative.

This clone is a singleton in its sample. CDR3: CASSLVTGSYGYTF. In DNA form, the CDR3 reads TGTGCCAGCAGCTTGGTTACAGGGTCCTATGGCTACACCTTC. The chain links TRBV5-4 to TRBJ1-2, with D possibly being TRBD1 (6 bases). Germline CDR1 and CDR2: SGHNT and YYREEE (reference sequence). The CDR3 is made up of 14 amino acids. The ends were cut back, 0 bases at V and 4 bases at J, with 10 bases in the middle.

V and J are TRBV9 and TRBJ2-7, with unresolved D. Germline CDR1 and CDR2: SGDLS and YYNGEE. The CDR3 consists of 15 residues. Deletions cut 4 bases from V and 5 bases from J, with 19 bases between. As DNA, the CDR3 is TGTGCCAGCAGCTCTTTGCCCCAGATTTCTGACGAGCAGTACTTC. It yields the protein CASSSLPQISDEQYF. The complete variable domain, with remaining parts taken from reference TRBV9 and TRBJ2-7, reads DSGVTQTPKHLITATGQRVTLRCSPRSGDLSVYWYQQSLDQGLQFLIQYYNGEERAKGNILERFSAQQFPDLHSELNLSSLELGDSALYFCASSSLPQISDEQYFGPGTRLTVT.

The chain recombines TRBV6-5 with TRBJ2-6, with a possible D match to TRBD1 (5 bases). Germline CDR1 MNHEY, CDR2 SVGAGI. The CDR3 covers 14 residues. Trimming stripped 6 bases from V and 0 bases from J, with 6 bases between. The CDR3 nucleotides are TGTGCCAGCAGCCAGGGCTCTGGGGCCAACGTCCTGACTTTC. It translates to CASSQGSGANVLTF.

This clone showed up just once. The chain is built from TRBV5-4 and TRBJ2-3; weak D call: TRBD1 (6 bases). Germline CDR1 SGHNT, CDR2 YYREEE (reference sequence). Deletions cut 0 bases from V and 3 bases from J, with 8 bases between. The CDR3 runs 14 residues. CDR3 sequence (DNA): TGTGCCAGCAGCTTGGATCAGGGGACAGATACGCAGTATTTT. Amino acids: CASSLDQGTDTQYF.

J is TRBJ2-3 and V is TRBV6-4; perhaps TRBD2 as D (5 bases). Trimming pared 2 bases from V and 0 bases from J, leaving 12 bases between. Germline CDR1 MRHNA, CDR2 SNTAGT. The CDR3 is 16 amino acids. The CDR3 reads CASSDMDGGSTDTQYF. The CDR3 coding sequence is TGTGCCAGCAGTGACATGGACGGAGGTAGCACAGATACGCAGTATTTT.

J is TRBJ1-2 and V is TRBV7-9, with 9 bases lining up with TRBD1. The V segment lost 8 bases and the J segment 6 bases; nucleotides outside the gene matches: 4. Per the germline V gene, CDR1 is SEHNR and CDR2 is FQNEAQ (reference sequence). This CDR3 region has 12 residues. CDR3 sequence reads: CASGQGRDGYTF. The CDR3 DNA follows: TGTGCCAGCGGACAGGGGAGAGATGGCTACACCTTC. Complete variable domain (other parts from reference TRBV7-9 and TRBJ1-2): DTGVSQNPRHKITKRGQNVTFRCDPISEHNRLYWYRQTLGQGPEFLTYFQNEAQLEKSRLLSDRFSAERPKGSFSTLEIQRTEQGDSAMYLCASGQGRDGYTFGSGTRLTVV.

This rearrangement joins TRBV2 to TRBJ2-5; 7 nucleotides match TRBD1. Germline values: CDR1 SNHLY, CDR2 FYNNEI. This CDR3 is built from 14 residues. Unmatched junction bases numbered 9, after V lost 8 bases and J lost 3 bases. CDR3 DNA sequence: TGTGCCAGCCGAGAGGGGGCTAACAAAGAGACCCAGTACTTC. Amino acids: CASREGANKETQYF.

The V call is TRBV10-1, the J call TRBJ1-4, with 7 bases fitting TRBD1. The junction had 2 bases not matched to a gene; V was cut back by 2 bases and J by 2 bases. This CDR3 is built from 15 residues. The germline V gene encodes CDR1 WNHNN and CDR2 SYGVQD (reference sequence). CDR3 in amino acids: CASSEGTATNEKLFF. In nucleotides, the CDR3 is TGCGCCAGCAGTGAGGGGACAGCCACTAATGAAAAACTGTTTTTT.

The V and J genes are TRBV9 and TRBJ1-1; D is undetermined. This CDR3 region has 15 residues. V was clipped by 3 bases and J by 4 bases, with 16 bases between them. Germline-derived CDR1 and CDR2 are SGDLS and YYNGEE. CDR3 DNA: TGTGCCAGCAGCGGGGTGGGAGGTCGGGCCACTGAAGCTTTCTTT. Protein sequence: CASSGVGGRATEAFF.

CDR3 in amino acids: CASSYSGSNYEQYF. The CDR3 coding sequence is TGTGCCAGCAGTTACAGCGGCAGCAACTACGAGCAGTACTTC. V usage is TRBV6-5 and J usage is TRBJ2-7, with D maybe TRBD2 (5 bases). There are 14 residues in the CDR3. CDR1 and CDR2 from the germline V gene are MNHEY and SVGAGI. V lost 2 bases and J lost 3, with 11 bases in between.

J is TRBJ2-2 and V is TRBV6-5; D unclear. Germline V gene sequence: CDR1 MNHEY, CDR2 SVGAGI. V was trimmed by 6 bases and J by 8 bases, leaving 7 bases between them. This CDR3 has 11 amino acids. Here the CDR3 reads CASRSAGELFF. The DNA of the CDR3 is TGTGCCAGCAGGAGCGCTGGGGAGCTGTTTTTT.

This chain uses TRBV6-5 with TRBJ1-1; D ambiguous. Trimming took off 0 bases at V and 4 bases at J, with 9 bases between the two ends. CDR3 length: 14 residues. Germline V gene data show CDR1 as MNHEY and CDR2 as SVGAGI. The CDR3 protein is CASSYSRFFTEAFF. The CDR3 DNA sequence: TGTGCCAGCAGTTACTCGCGGTTCTTCACTGAAGCTTTCTTT.

The genes are TRBV18 and TRBJ2-7; D possibly corresponds to TRBD2 (5 bases). The CDR3 extends over 12 amino acids. Trimming took 5 bases from V and 2 from J, leaving 7 bases between them. CDR1 KGHSH and CDR2 LQKENI come from the germline V gene. This CDR3 reads CASSGGTYEQYV. The CDR3 DNA follows: TGTGCCAGCTCAGGAGGTACCTACGAGCAGTACGTC.

This chain joins TRBV5-5 and TRBJ1-2; 7 nucleotides match TRBD1. The germline V gene encodes CDR1 SGHKS and CDR2 YYEKEE (reference sequence). The CDR3 is 15 residues long. V lost 3 bases to trimming and J lost 4 bases; unmatched junction nucleotides: 9. The CDR3, as DNA: TGTGCCAGCAGCTCGGGACAGCCGGCGGTCTATGGCTACACCTTC. Its translation: CASSSGQPAVYGYTF.

The CDR3 sequence is CASSPRSGGSTDTQYF. The CDR3 nucleotides are TGTGCCAGCTCACCAAGAAGCGGGGGAAGCACAGATACGCAGTATTTT. The chain uses TRBV18 and TRBJ2-3; 8 bases match TRBD2. The V segment lost 2 bases and the J segment 0 bases; nucleotides outside the gene matches: 4. The germline CDR1 and CDR2 sequences are KGHSH and LQKENI. The CDR3 has 16 amino acids.

The V and J genes are TRBV19 and TRBJ2-2; 9 bases line up with TRBD2. Germline CDR1 is LNHDA and CDR2 is SQIVND (reference sequence). V lost 0 bases to trimming and J lost 6 bases; unmatched junction nucleotides: 5. The CDR3 is 16 residues long. The CDR3 nucleotides are TGTGCCAGTAGTATAGAGGCCCGGACTAGCGCCGGGGAGCTGTTTTTT. Encoded protein: CASSIEARTSAGELFF.

The V gene is TRBV5-5, the J gene TRBJ2-5; D not resolved. V lost 5 bases and J 1 base, leaving 15 bases between the germline ends. This CDR3 is built from 15 residues. Germline V gene data show CDR1 as SGHKS and CDR2 as YYEKEE (reference sequence). The CDR3 region is CASRTQPGIQETQYF. The CDR3 DNA sequence: TGTGCCAGCAGAACACAACCAGGTATCCAAGAGACCCAGTACTTC.

In this sample, this clone turned up once. The rearrangement links TRBV5-4 to TRBJ2-5; 9 nucleotides match TRBD2. The CDR3 covers 16 residues. Germline V gene data show CDR1 as SGHNT and CDR2 as YYREEE (reference sequence). V lost 2 bases and J lost 4; bases outside the gene matches: 9. The CDR3 region is CASSFFHSGGLETQYF. CDR3 bases: TGTGCCAGCAGCTTTTTTCACAGCGGGGGGCTAGAGACCCAGTACTTC.

The gene calls are TRBV6-1 and TRBJ1-5; maybe TRBD1 (6 bases). The CDR3 covers 15 residues. The V gene lost 6 bases and the J gene lost 3 bases, with 15 bases spanning the gap. Germline V gene lookup returns CDR1 MNHNS and CDR2 SASEGT. CDR3 nucleotides: TGTGCCAGCAGGGGGGACACAGGGTTCAATCAGCCCCAGCATTTT. Its translation is CASRGDTGFNQPQHF.

V is TRBV10-3 and J is TRBJ1-2; 12 positions match TRBD1. The CDR3 is made up of 17 amino acids. CDR1 and CDR2 (germline): ENHRY, SYGVKD. After removal of 4 bases from V and 1 base from J, the junction contained 7 bases not matched to a gene. For the CDR3, the DNA is TGTGCCATCAGTGGAATAGGGACAGGGGGCGTTAACTATGGCTACACCTTC. Translated: CAISGIGTGGVNYGYTF.